These 6 T cell receptor beta chains were all obtained from the same sample, sequenced in a study of blood T cell repertoires in COVID-19. Libraries were prepared by immunoSEQ multiplex PCR; TCRdb keeps only in-frame clonotypes and omits some of them. The sample shows over 75,000 clones, 89% of them seen only once. Specimen: peripheral blood. These receptors all stem from a woman older than 75 with active COVID-19.

This clone was seen just once. V gene TRBV29-1 combines with J gene TRBJ2-1, with 12 bases identical to TRBD2. The length of the CDR3 is 16 residues. Per the germline V gene, CDR1 is SQVTM and CDR2 is ANQGSEA. V trimming: 6 bases; J trimming: 8 bases; junction bases outside the gene matches: 14. Written as DNA, the CDR3 is TGCAGCGTCGGGGGGAGGGCTAGCGGGAGGGCATATGAGCAGTTCTTC. Residues: CSVGGRASGRAYEQFF.

This chain uses TRBV29-1 with TRBJ2-7; D perhaps matches TRBD2 (5 bases). The germline V and J ends were trimmed by 2 bases and 3 bases, with 14 bases remaining between them. The length of the CDR3 is 14 residues. The germline V gene has CDR1 SQVTM and CDR2 ANQGSEA. The CDR3 loop is CSVETGSPHYEQYF. CDR3 in DNA: TGCAGCGTTGAAACGGGGTCCCCCCACTACGAGCAGTACTTC.

The V gene is TRBV7-2, the J gene TRBJ2-3; the D is unclear. Trimming left V 6 bases short and J 2 bases short, with 21 bases between. Germline-derived CDR1 and CDR2 are SGHTA and FQGNSA. There are 17 residues in the CDR3. Written as DNA, the CDR3 is TGTGCCAGCAGTAAAGACGGAAAGTCACTACACACAGATACGCAGTATTTT. This gives the protein CASSKDGKSLHTDTQYF.

V gene TRBV28 combines with J gene TRBJ2-3, with TRBD1 as a possible D gene (6 bases). Per the germline V gene, CDR1 is MDHEN and CDR2 is SYDVKM. The CDR3 spans 15 residues. Trimming removed 6 bases from V and 1 base from J, with 14 bases in between. DNA for the CDR3: TGTGCCAGCAGGCTCAGGGGCGCAGGCACAGATACGCAGTATTTT. Protein sequence: CASRLRGAGTDTQYF.

This rearrangement joins TRBV4-1 to TRBJ2-3; 7 nucleotides match TRBD2. The trim removed 4 bases at V and 6 bases at J, leaving 13 bases unmatched. Germline values: CDR1 MGHRA, CDR2 YSYEKL. The CDR3 has 16 amino acids. CDR3 protein: CASSRARGGSVDTQYF. In nucleotides, the CDR3 is TGCGCCAGCAGCCGAGCCCGGGGCGGGAGCGTCGATACGCAGTATTTT.

The chain employs TRBV27 and TRBJ1-2; TRBD1 might be the D (6 bases). V was trimmed by 3 bases and J by 9 bases, leaving 14 bases between them. From germline, CDR1 is MNHEY and CDR2 SMNVEV (reference sequence). The CDR3 sequence is 13 residues long. The CDR3: CASSFGQSVRYTF. DNA for the CDR3: TGTGCCAGCAGTTTTGGACAGTCTGTCCGCTACACCTTC.